The present T cell receptor beta chain was sequenced within a study of control samples from healthy donors and cancer patients. Sequencing was performed with immunoSEQ multiplex PCR; in TCRdb, only in-frame clones are kept and a portion is missing. The sample shows about 84,000 clones, 80% to 90% of them seen only once. V lost 6 bases and J lost 6, with 21 bases in between. This CDR3 has 17 residues. Germline CDR1 and CDR2: MNHEY and SMNVEV (reference sequence). The receptor was isolated from a man aged 60-69 years with head and neck cancer. The genes are TRBV27 and TRBJ1-6; D remains ambiguous. Input material: PBMCs. In DNA, the CDR3 is TGTGCCAGCAGCCCGCCCCTTATCGGGCGATTTAATTCACCCCTCCACTTT. The encoded protein is CASSPPLIGRFNSPLHF.